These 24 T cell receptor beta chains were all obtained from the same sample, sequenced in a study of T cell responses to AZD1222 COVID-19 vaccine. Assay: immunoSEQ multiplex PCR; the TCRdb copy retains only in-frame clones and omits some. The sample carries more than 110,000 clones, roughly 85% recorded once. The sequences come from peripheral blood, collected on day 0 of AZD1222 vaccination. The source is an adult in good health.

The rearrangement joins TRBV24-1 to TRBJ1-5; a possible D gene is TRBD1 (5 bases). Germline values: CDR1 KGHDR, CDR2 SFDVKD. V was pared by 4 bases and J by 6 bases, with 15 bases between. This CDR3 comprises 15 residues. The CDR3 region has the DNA TGTGCCACCAGTGACACGGGGGATACGGGTCAGCCCCAGCATTTT. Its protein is CATSDTGDTGQPQHF.

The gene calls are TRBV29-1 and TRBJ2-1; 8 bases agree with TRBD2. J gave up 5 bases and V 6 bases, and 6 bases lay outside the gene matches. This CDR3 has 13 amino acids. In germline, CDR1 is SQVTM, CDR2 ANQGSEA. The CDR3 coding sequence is TGCAGCGTCCGGGGACTAGGGGACAATGAGCAGTTCTTC. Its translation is CSVRGLGDNEQFF.

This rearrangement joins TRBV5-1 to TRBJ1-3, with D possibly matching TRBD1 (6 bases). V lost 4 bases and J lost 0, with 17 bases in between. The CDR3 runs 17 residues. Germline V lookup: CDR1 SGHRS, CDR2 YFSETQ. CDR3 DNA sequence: TGCGCCAGCAGCCAGAACCCCACAGGGTTCTCTGGAAACACCATATATTTT. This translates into CASSQNPTGFSGNTIYF.

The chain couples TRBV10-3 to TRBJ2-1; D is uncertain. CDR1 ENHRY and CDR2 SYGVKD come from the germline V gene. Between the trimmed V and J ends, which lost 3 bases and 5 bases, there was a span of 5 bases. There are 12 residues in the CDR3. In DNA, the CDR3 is TGTGCCATCAGTGACGAAAACAATGAGCAGTTCTTC. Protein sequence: CAISDENNEQFF.

The CDR3 DNA reads TGTGCCAGCAGGTCGTACCGGGAGGCGTCCCTCCACTTT. As protein: CASRSYREASLHF. The chain couples TRBV28 to TRBJ1-6; D unresolved. V dropped 6 bases and J dropped 14 bases, with 17 bases sitting between them. The V gene's germline CDR1 is MDHEN and CDR2 SYDVKM. CDR3 length: 13 amino acids.

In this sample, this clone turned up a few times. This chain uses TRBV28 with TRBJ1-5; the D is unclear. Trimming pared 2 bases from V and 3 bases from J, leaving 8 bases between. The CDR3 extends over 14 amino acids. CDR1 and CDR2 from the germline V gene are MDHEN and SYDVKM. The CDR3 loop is CASSLLGLNQPQHF. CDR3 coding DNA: TGTGCCAGCAGTTTACTGGGCCTCAATCAGCCCCAGCATTTT.

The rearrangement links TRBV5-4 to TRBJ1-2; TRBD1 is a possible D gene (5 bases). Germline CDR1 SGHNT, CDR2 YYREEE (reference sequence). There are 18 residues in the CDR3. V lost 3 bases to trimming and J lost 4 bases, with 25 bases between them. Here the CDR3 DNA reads TGTGCCAGCAGCTCGGATGGATCCTTACAGGAGCTTAGCTATGGCTACACCTTC. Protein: CASSSDGSLQELSYGYTF.

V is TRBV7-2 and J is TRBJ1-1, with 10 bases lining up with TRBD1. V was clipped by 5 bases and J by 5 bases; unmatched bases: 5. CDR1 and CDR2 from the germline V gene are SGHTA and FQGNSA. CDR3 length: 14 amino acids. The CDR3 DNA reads TGTGCCAGCAGCCCCGACAGGGGGCGGACTGAAGCTTTCTTT. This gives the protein CASSPDRGRTEAFF.

CDR3 DNA: TGTGCCAGCAGCAGTGAAGGGGTAAATTATTCAGATACGCAGTATTTT. Protein product: CASSSEGVNYSDTQYF. The J gene is TRBJ2-3, the V gene TRBV21-1; the D call in the table, TRBD1, was not verified against the DNA. TRBV21-1 is described as a pseudogene. CDR3 length equals 16 residues.

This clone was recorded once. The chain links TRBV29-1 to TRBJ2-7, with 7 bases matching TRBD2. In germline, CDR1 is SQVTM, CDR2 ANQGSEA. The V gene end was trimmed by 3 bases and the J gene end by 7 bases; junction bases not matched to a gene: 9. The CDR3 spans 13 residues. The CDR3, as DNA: TGCAGCGTTGATCCGCGGGAGACCGGGGAGCAGTACTTC. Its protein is CSVDPRETGEQYF.

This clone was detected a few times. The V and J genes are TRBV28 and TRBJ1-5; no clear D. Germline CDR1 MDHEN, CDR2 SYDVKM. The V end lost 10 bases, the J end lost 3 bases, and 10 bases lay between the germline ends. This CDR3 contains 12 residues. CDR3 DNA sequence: TGTGCCACCGCAGGAGACAATCAGCCCCAGCATTTT. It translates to CATAGDNQPQHF.

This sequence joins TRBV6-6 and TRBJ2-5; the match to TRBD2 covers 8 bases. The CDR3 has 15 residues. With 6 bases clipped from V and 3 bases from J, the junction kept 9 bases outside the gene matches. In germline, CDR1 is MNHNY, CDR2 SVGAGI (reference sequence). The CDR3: CASSRISGGEETQYF. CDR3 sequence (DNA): TGTGCCAGCAGCCGAATTTCGGGGGGGGAAGAGACCCAGTACTTC.

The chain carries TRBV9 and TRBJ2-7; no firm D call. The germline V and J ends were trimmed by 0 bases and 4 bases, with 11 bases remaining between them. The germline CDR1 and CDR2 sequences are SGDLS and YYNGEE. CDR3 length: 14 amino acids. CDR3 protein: CASSVGGIFYEQYF. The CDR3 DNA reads TGTGCCAGCAGCGTAGGTGGGATTTTTTACGAGCAGTACTTC.

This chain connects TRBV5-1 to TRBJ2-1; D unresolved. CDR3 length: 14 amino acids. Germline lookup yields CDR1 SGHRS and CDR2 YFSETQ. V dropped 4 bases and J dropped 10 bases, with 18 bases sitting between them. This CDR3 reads CASSILPTGREQFF. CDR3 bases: TGCGCCAGCAGCATACTACCGACTGGGCGGGAGCAGTTCTTC.

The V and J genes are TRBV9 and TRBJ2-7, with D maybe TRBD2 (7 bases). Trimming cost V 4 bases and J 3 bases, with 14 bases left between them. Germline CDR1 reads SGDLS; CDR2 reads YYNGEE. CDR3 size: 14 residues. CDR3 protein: CASSLGGQNYEQYF. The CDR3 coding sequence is TGTGCCAGCAGCCTGGGGGGGCAGAACTACGAGCAGTACTTC.

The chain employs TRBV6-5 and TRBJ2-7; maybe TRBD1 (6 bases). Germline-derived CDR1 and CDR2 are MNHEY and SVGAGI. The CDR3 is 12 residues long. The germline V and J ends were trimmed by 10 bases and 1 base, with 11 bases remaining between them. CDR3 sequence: CATLGQSYEQYF. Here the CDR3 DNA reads TGTGCCACCCTTGGACAGTCCTACGAGCAGTACTTC.

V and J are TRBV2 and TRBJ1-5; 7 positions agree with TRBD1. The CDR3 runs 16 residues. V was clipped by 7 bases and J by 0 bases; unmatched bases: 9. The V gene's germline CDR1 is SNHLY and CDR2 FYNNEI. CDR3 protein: CASTPTGSNSNQPQHF. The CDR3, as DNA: TGTGCCAGCACCCCGACAGGGAGTAATAGCAATCAGCCCCAGCATTTT.

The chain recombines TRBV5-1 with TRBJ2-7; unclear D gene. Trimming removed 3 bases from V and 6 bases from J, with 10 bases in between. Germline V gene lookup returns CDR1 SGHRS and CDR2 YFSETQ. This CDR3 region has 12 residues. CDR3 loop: CASSSTGGEQYF. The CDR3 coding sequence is TGCGCCAGCAGCTCGACTGGCGGCGAGCAGTACTTC.

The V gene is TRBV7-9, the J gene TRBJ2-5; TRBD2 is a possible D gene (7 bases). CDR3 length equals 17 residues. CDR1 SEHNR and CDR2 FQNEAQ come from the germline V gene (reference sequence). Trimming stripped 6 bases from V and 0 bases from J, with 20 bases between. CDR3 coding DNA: TGTGCCAGCAGACCCCGGGGGGCTGAAGGGTACCAAGAGACCCAGTACTTC. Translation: CASRPRGAEGYQETQYF.

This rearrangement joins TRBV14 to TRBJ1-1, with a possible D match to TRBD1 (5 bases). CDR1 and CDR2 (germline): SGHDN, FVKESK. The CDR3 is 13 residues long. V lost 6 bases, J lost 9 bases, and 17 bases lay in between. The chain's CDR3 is CASSRQSGTQAFF. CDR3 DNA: TGTGCCAGCAGTAGACAGTCCGGCACCCAAGCTTTCTTT.

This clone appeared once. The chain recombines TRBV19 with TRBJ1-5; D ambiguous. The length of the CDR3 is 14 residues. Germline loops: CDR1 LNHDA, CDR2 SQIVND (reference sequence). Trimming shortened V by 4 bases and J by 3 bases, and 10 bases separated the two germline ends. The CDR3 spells CASSTHGDNQPQHF. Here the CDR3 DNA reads TGTGCCAGTAGTACCCACGGGGACAATCAGCCCCAGCATTTT.

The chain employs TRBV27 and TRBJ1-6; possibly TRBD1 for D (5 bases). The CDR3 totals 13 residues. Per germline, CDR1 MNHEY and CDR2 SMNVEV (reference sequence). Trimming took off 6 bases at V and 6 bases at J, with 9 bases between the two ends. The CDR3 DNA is TGTGCCAGCAGCCCAGGGTCTAATTCACCCCTCCACTTT. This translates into CASSPGSNSPLHF.

CDR3 nucleotides: TGTGCCAGCAGTAGGGGTACGCAGTATTTT. This codes for CASSRGTQYF. The chain recombines TRBV28 with TRBJ2-3; the D gene is possibly TRBD1 (5 bases). Germline assignment: CDR1 MDHEN and CDR2 SYDVKM. The CDR3 consists of 10 residues. V was pared by 5 bases and J by 8 bases, with 5 bases between.

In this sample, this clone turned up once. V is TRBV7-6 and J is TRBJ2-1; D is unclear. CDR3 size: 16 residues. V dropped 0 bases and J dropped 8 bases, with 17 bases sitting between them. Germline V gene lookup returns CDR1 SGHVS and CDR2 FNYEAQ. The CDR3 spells CASSLALGPPTHEQFF. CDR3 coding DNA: TGTGCCAGCAGCTTAGCATTAGGACCCCCCACACATGAGCAGTTCTTC.